Many counts were recorded for the clone carrying this T cell receptor beta chain. Its antigen is unidentified. These data originate in a study of CD8 T cells in ankylosing spondylitis. The CDR3 loop spans 16 amino acids. Germline values: CDR1 MNHNS, CDR2 SASEGT. V shed 6 bases and J shed 2 bases, with 19 bases lying between them. TCRdb re-called the 5' RACE reads through MiXCR, storing one row per CDR3 protein. Among more than 650,000 distinct CDR3 sequences listed, approximately 10% were seen once. Notes on the study in general: A TCR beta motif of roughly 8 highly homologous variants seemed to mark ankylosing spondylitis blood. A subset of motif variants has previously been described in the synovial fluid and blood of reactive arthritis. The disease-linked clones had a CD8+ phenotype and low blood frequencies.

The chain uses TRBV6-1 and TRBJ1-1; TRBD1 is a possible D gene (6 bases). Source material: blood, either unsorted or a sorted T cell fraction (not recorded which). This sequence was found in a male donor with ankylosing spondylitis. CDR3 DNA sequence: TGTGCCAGCAGCTCCGTGGGGCGGACAGTCAACACTGAAGCTTTCTTT. Residues: CASSSVGRTVNTEAFF.